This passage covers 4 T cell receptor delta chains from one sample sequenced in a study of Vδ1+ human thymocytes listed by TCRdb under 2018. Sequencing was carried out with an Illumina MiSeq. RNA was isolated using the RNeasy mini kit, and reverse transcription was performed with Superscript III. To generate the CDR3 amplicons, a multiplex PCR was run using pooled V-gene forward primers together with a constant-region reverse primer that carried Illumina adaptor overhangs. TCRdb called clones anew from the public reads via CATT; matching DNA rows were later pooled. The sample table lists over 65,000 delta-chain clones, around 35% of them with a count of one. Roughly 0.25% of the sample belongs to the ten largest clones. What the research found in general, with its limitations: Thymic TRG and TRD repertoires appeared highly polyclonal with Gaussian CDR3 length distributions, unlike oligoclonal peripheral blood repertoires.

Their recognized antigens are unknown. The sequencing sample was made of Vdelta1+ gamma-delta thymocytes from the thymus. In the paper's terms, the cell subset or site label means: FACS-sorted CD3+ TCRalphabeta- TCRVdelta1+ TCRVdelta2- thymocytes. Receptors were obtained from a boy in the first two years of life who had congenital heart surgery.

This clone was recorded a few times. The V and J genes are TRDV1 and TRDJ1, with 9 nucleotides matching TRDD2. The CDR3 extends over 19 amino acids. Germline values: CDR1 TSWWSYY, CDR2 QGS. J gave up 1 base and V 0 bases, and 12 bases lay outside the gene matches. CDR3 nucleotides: TGTGCTCTTGGGGAACTAGGACCTTCCTACGGGGCCCTCACCGATAAACTCATCTTT. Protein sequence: CALGELGPSYGALTDKLIF.

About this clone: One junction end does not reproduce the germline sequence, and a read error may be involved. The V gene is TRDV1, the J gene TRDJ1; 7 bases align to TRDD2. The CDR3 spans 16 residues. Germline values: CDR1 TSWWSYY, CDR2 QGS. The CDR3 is CALGGPSSLIPDKLIF. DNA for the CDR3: TGTGCTCTTGGGGGTCCTTCCTCCTTAATACCCGACAAACTCATCTTT.

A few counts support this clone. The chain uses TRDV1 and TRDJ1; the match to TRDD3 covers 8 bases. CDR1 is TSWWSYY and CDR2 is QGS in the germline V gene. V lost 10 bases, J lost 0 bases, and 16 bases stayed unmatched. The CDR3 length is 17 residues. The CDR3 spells CAPRPTGIPPYTDKLIF. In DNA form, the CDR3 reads TGTGCTCCGCGACCTACGGGGATACCCCCTTACACCGATAAACTCATCTTT.

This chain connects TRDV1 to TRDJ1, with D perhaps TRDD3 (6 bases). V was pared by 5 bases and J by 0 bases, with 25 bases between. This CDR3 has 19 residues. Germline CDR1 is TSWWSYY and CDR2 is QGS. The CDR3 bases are TGTGCTCTTGGGACACGGAGGGCTGGTACTGGGACCAACACCGATAAACTCATCTTT. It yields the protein CALGTRRAGTGTNTDKLIF.